The present entry profiles one T cell receptor beta chain with its context. The data belong to a study of T cell responses to AZD1222 COVID-19 vaccine. TCRdb's copy holds only in-frame clones and misses some; the assay was immunoSEQ multiplex PCR. The sample yields around 150,000 clones, 90% seen once. Germline assignment: CDR1 WSHSY and CDR2 SAAADI. This CDR3 spans 12 amino acids. V lost 3 bases and J lost 6, with 9 bases in between. Sequences were derived from peripheral blood, sampled 28 days after the second AZD1222 dose. The rearrangement links TRBV10-2 to TRBJ2-7; weak D call: TRBD2 (6 bases). The sequence came from an adult who received the AZD1222 COVID-19 vaccine. The CDR3 spells CASSEVRGEQYF. DNA of the CDR3: TGCGCCAGCAGTGAAGTGCGGGGCGAGCAGTACTTC.